This entry lists 16 T cell receptor beta chains sequenced from one sample in a study of T cells after yellow fever vaccination. Via MiXCR, TCRdb re-called the 5' RACE reads, giving one row per CDR3 protein. The sample consists of about 350,000 distinct CDR3 sequences, about 7.8% of them appearing once. The sequencing used PBMCs, collected around 45 days after the first yellow fever vaccination. The receptors stem from a man between 18 and 29 years old who received the YFV17D yellow fever vaccine.

V usage is TRBV4-1 and J usage is TRBJ1-4; D uncertain. There are 15 residues in the CDR3. V was trimmed by 1 base and J by 0 bases, leaving 6 bases between them. Germline CDR1 reads MGHRA; CDR2 reads YSYEKL. The CDR3 reads CASSQVDTTNEKLFF. The CDR3 nucleotides read TGCGCCAGCAGCCAAGTTGACACAACTAATGAAAAACTGTTTTTT.

The rearrangement joins TRBV20-1 to TRBJ2-5, with D unclear. Germline CDR1 DFQATT, CDR2 SNEGSKA (reference sequence). The CDR3 is 9 amino acids. This chain's CDR3 is CPPGQTQYF. The CDR3 nucleotides are TGCCCCCCGGGCCAGACCCAGTACTTC.

This clonotype was counted only a few times. The chain links TRBV25-1 to TRBJ1-3; no firm D call. The CDR3 is made up of 16 amino acids. Germline-derived CDR1 and CDR2 are MGHDK and SYGVNS. V was shortened by 1 base and J by 0 bases, with 10 bases between the two germline ends. In DNA form, the CDR3 reads TGTGCCAGCAGTGAATGGGTCGGAAGCTCTGGAAACACCATATATTTT. Its translation is CASSEWVGSSGNTIYF.

This clonotype was recorded many times. A junction end diverges from the germline sequence, so it may reflect a read error. The V gene is TRBV5-1, the J gene TRBJ2-5; D may be TRBD1 or TRBD2 (5 bases each). The CDR3 consists of 14 residues. From germline, CDR1 is SGHRS and CDR2 YFSETQ. The CDR3 protein is CASSQGRSQGTQYF. The CDR3 DNA reads as TGCGCCAGCAGCCAGGGACGGTCTCAAGGGACCCAGTACTTC. Full variable domain (outside the CDR3, taken from reference TRBV5-1 and TRBJ2-5): KAGVTQTPRYLIKTRGQQVTLSCSPISGHRSVSWYQQTPGQGLQFLFEYFSETQRNKGNFPGRFSGRQFSNSRSEMNVSTLELGDSALYLCASSQGRSQGTQYFGPGTRLLVL.

This clonotype has a count of ten or more. The V gene is TRBV4-2, the J gene TRBJ1-2; D is ambiguous. The CDR3 is made up of 17 amino acids. Germline-derived CDR1 and CDR2 are LGHNA and YNFKEQ. V lost 3 bases and J lost 2, with 19 bases in between. CDR3 region: CASSQGGNGGVNYGYTF. CDR3 sequence (DNA): TGTGCCAGCAGCCAGGGAGGTAACGGTGGGGTAAACTATGGCTACACCTTC.

The sample holds a few counts of this clonotype. The CDR3 loop reads CASSAGQGIGYNEQFF. The DNA for the CDR3 is TGTGCCAGCAGCGCCGGACAGGGAATAGGCTACAATGAGCAGTTCTTC. V and J are TRBV5-6 and TRBJ2-1, with TRBD1 matching 8 bases. The CDR3 has 16 amino acids. The V gene end was trimmed by 4 bases and the J gene end by 3 bases; junction bases not matched to a gene: 9. Germline V gives CDR1 SGHDT, CDR2 YYEEEE.

This clonotype was seen many times. This chain uses TRBV4-3 with TRBJ2-7; D call uncertain. The CDR3 consists of 14 residues. V was cut by 0 bases and J by 3 bases, with 9 bases left in between. From germline, CDR1 is LGHNA and CDR2 YSLEER. CDR3: CASSQDWQNYEQYF. The CDR3 DNA follows: TGCGCCAGCAGCCAAGATTGGCAAAACTACGAGCAGTACTTC.

The gene calls are TRBV19 and TRBJ1-2; the D is unclear. V gave up 3 bases and J gave up 8 bases, with 16 bases separating them. The CDR3 length is 14 residues. Germline V gives CDR1 LNHDA, CDR2 SQIVND (reference sequence). CDR3 residues: CASSMRRGERGYTF. The CDR3 DNA is TGTGCCAGTAGTATGAGACGAGGTGAAAGGGGCTACACCTTC.

This chain links TRBV6-1 with TRBJ2-7; D is ambiguous. Germline CDR1 MNHNS, CDR2 SASEGT. The CDR3 spans 13 residues. Trimming stripped 4 bases from V and 7 bases from J, with 14 bases between. This chain's CDR3 is CASSVQLTREQYV. DNA for the CDR3: TGTGCCAGCAGTGTACAGCTTACGAGAGAGCAGTACGTC.

This clonotype appeared a few times. The chain carries TRBV11-2 and TRBJ2-2, with no clear D. V lost 7 bases and J 0 bases, leaving 15 bases between the germline ends. The CDR3 is 16 amino acids. Germline V gives CDR1 SGHAT, CDR2 FQNNGV. CDR3 sequence: CASTILRSANTGELFF. The DNA of the CDR3 is TGTGCCAGCACTATTCTCAGGTCCGCGAACACCGGGGAGCTGTTTTTT.

This clonotype showed up just a few times. V usage is TRBV5-5 and J usage is TRBJ2-5; TRBD2 might be the D (6 bases). V lost 2 bases and J lost 3, with 11 bases in between. CDR1 SGHKS and CDR2 YYEKEE come from the germline V gene (reference sequence). CDR3 size: 14 residues. The CDR3 DNA reads as TGTGCCAGCAGCTTAGGAGGGTGGGAAGAGACCCAGTACTTC. This codes for CASSLGGWEETQYF.

This chain uses TRBV11-2 with TRBJ2-1; D may be TRBD2 (7 bases). V dropped 3 bases and J dropped 9 bases, with 12 bases sitting between them. This CDR3 is built from 13 residues. Germline loops: CDR1 SGHAT, CDR2 FQNNGV. The CDR3 loop reads CASSLGGGVEQFF. The CDR3 DNA reads as TGTGCCAGCAGCTTGGGAGGGGGGGTTGAGCAGTTCTTC. Full variable domain (rest looked up from reference TRBV11-2 and TRBJ2-1): EAGVAQSPRYKIIEKRQSVAFWCNPISGHATLYWYQQILGQGPKLLIQFQNNGVVDDSQLPKDRFSAERLKGVDSTLKIQPAKLEDSAVYLCASSLGGGVEQFFGPGTRLTVL.

CDR3 in DNA: TGTGCCAGCAGTAACCGTTGGGACGAGCAGTACGTC. Residues: CASSNRWDEQYV. This chain uses TRBV12-3 or TRBV12-4 with TRBJ2-7; the D is unclear. This CDR3 has 12 amino acids. With 5 bases removed from V and 5 bases from J, the gap between germline ends came to 10 bases.

The chain has TRBV12-3 or TRBV12-4 and TRBJ1-2; TRBD1 agrees at 8 bases. Trimming took 2 bases from V and 5 from J; bases not matched to a gene: 7. This CDR3 has 15 residues. The CDR3 region is CASSLNTGGSYGYTF. DNA of the CDR3: TGTGCCAGCAGTTTAAACACAGGGGGTTCGTATGGCTACACCTTC.

This clonotype turned up a few times. V and J are TRBV5-1 and TRBJ2-3, with 8 positions matching TRBD2. The CDR3 runs 14 residues. From germline, CDR1 is SGHRS and CDR2 YFSETQ. Trimming at V came to 4 bases and at J to 2 bases, leaving 3 bases not matched to a gene. CDR3 loop: CASSIAGFTDTQYF. The CDR3 region has the DNA TGCGCCAGCAGCATAGCGGGGTTCACAGATACGCAGTATTTT.

This clonotype was seen a handful of times. The chain uses TRBV6-2 or TRBV6-3 and TRBJ2-3; D gene uncertain. Germline loops: CDR1 MNHEY, CDR2 SVGEGT. V lost 3 bases and J 0 bases, leaving 22 bases between the germline ends. The CDR3 loop spans 19 amino acids. The CDR3 nucleotides are TGTGCCAGCAGTTATACCCAGGACCCAAGTTCGGACAGCACAGATACGCAGTATTTT. It specifies CASSYTQDPSSDSTDTQYF.